Listed below are T cell receptor beta chains from one sample, sequenced in a study of T cell responses to AZD1222 COVID-19 vaccine. Sequencing was performed with immunoSEQ multiplex PCR; in TCRdb, only in-frame clones are kept and a portion is missing. The data contain 90,000 to 95,000 clones, over 75% of them seen just once; the ten biggest clones take up 9% to 13%. The sequences come from peripheral blood, collected 28 days after the second AZD1222 dose. All receptors come from an adult who received the AZD1222 COVID-19 vaccine. Each CDR3 is given with its conserved first and last residue. The D gene is left open where the match is weak. Some rows have no size entry. The others give once, few or many, or a class for an expanded clone.

d_call,v_call,j_call,clone_size,cdr3_length,cdr3_aa,cdr3_nt
-,TRBV30,TRBJ2-1,-,11,CAWGDFDEQFF,TGTGCCTGGGGGGATTTTGATGAGCAGTTCTTC
TRBD2,TRBV7-8,TRBJ2-7,-,14,CASSLGLAGESQYF,TGTGCCAGCAGCTTAGGACTAGCGGGGGAATCGCAGTACTTC
-,TRBV5-4,TRBJ1-2,few,14,CASSFGQEGYGYTF,TGTGCCAGCAGCTTCGGGCAGGAGGGCTATGGCTACACCTTC
TRBD2,TRBV5-1,TRBJ2-3,-,16,CASSFLAGVSTDTQYF,TGCGCCAGCAGCTTTCTAGCGGGGGTTAGCACAGATACGCAGTATTTT
-,TRBV12-3/TRBV12-4,TRBJ1-1,once,12,CASSYRETEAFF,TGTGCCAGCAGCTACAGGGAGACTGAAGCTTTCTTT
-,TRBV2,TRBJ1-1,-,14,CASSDVGGKTEAFF,TGTGCCAGCAGTGACGTGGGGGGGAAGACTGAAGCTTTCTTT
-,TRBV27,TRBJ2-1,-,13,CASSWTRYNEQFF,TGTGCCAGCAGTTGGACACGTTACAATGAGCAGTTCTTC
TRBD1,TRBV5-4,TRBJ2-5,-,17,CASTTGGSRIVEETQYF,TGTGCCAGCACCACAGGGGGGAGTCGGATAGTCGAAGAGACCCAGTACTTC
TRBD2,TRBV7-3,TRBJ2-1,-,14,CASSLAGDYNEQFF,TGTGCCAGCAGTCTAGCGGGGGACTACAATGAGCAGTTCTTC
-,TRBV28,TRBJ2-4,-,13,CASSPTGKNIQYF,TGTGCCAGCAGTCCTACAGGGAAAAACATTCAGTACTTC
TRBD1,TRBV6-4,TRBJ1-5,-,14,CASSDRAGNQPQHF,TGTGCCAGCAGCGACAGGGCCGGCAATCAGCCCCAGCATTTT
-,TRBV30,TRBJ1-1,-,13,CAWSPGQNTEAFF,TGTGCCTGGAGCCCCGGACAGAACACTGAAGCTTTCTTT
TRBD1,TRBV29-1,TRBJ2-1,-,13,CSVTGGHYNEQFF,TGCAGCGTTACAGGGGGGCACTACAATGAGCAGTTCTTC
-,TRBV12-2,TRBJ2-7,-,15,CASRLPRQGLGEQYF,TGTGCAAGTCGCTTACCGCGTCAGGGACTTGGCGAGCAGTACTTC
-,TRBV3-1/TRBV3-2,TRBJ2-5,few,16,CASSQPKTGGQETQYF,TGTGCCAGCAGCCAACCTAAGACAGGAGGTCAAGAGACCCAGTACTTC
-,TRBV9,TRBJ1-3,-,16,CASSDTGLLGGNTIYF,TGTGCCAGCAGCGACACAGGGCTGCTTGGTGGAAACACCATATATTTT
-,TRBV7-3,TRBJ1-2,-,14,CASSTNAGAQTYTF,TGTGCCAGCAGCACGAATGCGGGGGCCCAGACCTACACCTTC
TRBD2,TRBV11-3,TRBJ2-5,-,16,CASSPGAGRGWETQYF,TGTGCCAGCAGCCCCGGGGCAGGGAGGGGTTGGGAGACCCAGTACTTC
-,TRBV12-3/TRBV12-4,TRBJ1-2,-,13,CASSFLGARGYTF,TGTGCCAGCAGTTTTTTGGGGGCGAGGGGCTACACCTTC
TRBD1,TRBV2,TRBJ2-7,-,14,CASSVGQGGYEQYF,TGTGCCAGCAGTGTAGGACAGGGAGGCTACGAGCAGTACTTC
-,TRBV7-8,TRBJ1-5,-,15,CASSLFMIPNQPQHF,TGTGCCAGCAGCTTATTTATGATCCCCAATCAGCCCCAGCATTTT
-,TRBV5-1,TRBJ2-5,-,16,CASSQAEGGGQETQYF,TGCGCCAGCAGCCAGGCTGAGGGGGGTGGCCAAGAGACCCAGTACTTC
-,TRBV11-3,TRBJ1-2,-,13,CASSQTPYVDYTF,TGTGCCAGCAGCCAGACCCCTTATGTTGACTACACCTTC
-,TRBV5-8,TRBJ1-5,-,13,CASSLVAFGPQHF,TGTGCCAGCAGCTTGGTAGCCTTTGGGCCCCAGCATTTT
-,TRBV5-1,TRBJ2-3,-,13,CASTEPGADTQYF,TGCGCCAGCACCGAACCGGGCGCAGATACGCAGTATTTT
-,TRBV11-3,TRBJ1-1,-,14,CASSLSRMNTEAFF,TGTGCCAGCAGCTTGTCCAGAATGAACACTGAAGCTTTCTTT
TRBD1,TRBV6-2/TRBV6-3,TRBJ1-5,-,15,CASSPRGQGAQPQHF,TGTGCCAGCAGTCCCCGGGGGCAGGGGGCACAGCCCCAGCATTTT
-,TRBV6-2/TRBV6-3,TRBJ1-1,-,16,CASSYSAAEPNTEAFF,TGTGCCAGCAGTTACTCGGCCGCTGAGCCGAACACTGAAGCTTTCTTT